The present T cell receptor (beta chain) was sequenced within a study of T-cell memory formation after mild COVID-19. Broader study findings: Certain responding clones were present in pre-infection memory, suggesting participation of cross-reactive memory.

Barcoded TCR alpha and TCR beta cDNA libraries with UMIs came from 5'RACE using constant-segment primers. TCRdb reprocessed the 5' RACE reads via MiXCR and lists one record per CDR3 protein. The sample has 470,000 or so distinct CDR3 sequences, around 25% seen once. Germline V gene lookup returns CDR1 SEHNR and CDR2 FQNEAQ (reference sequence). Trimming removed 7 bases at V and 0 bases at J, with 9 bases between. There are 14 residues in the CDR3. This clonotype was recorded once. Its target is unknown. The chain couples TRBV7-9 to TRBJ1-4, with no clear D. The sequenced sample was PBMCs or a T cell subset sorted from them (not recorded which). This sequence was found in an adult woman who had mild COVID-19 (a few samples of this study predate the infection). Cell type and time point are not known. The CDR3 DNA is TGTGCCAGCACATATACAGCAACTAATGAAAAACTGTTTTTT. Its translation: CASTYTATNEKLFF.